This TCR beta chain was captured by sequencing in a study of blood T cell repertoires in COVID-19. Study details: The United States, Italy and Spain were the sources of the acute and convalescent COVID-19 samples. Sample material is recorded as cDNA or gDNA derived from T cells, B-cell-depleted T cells, or PBMCs.

Per the authors' pipeline: Reference gene primer amplification gave estimated nucleated cell counts. Data came from immunoSEQ multiplex PCR; TCRdb stores just in-frame clones and leaves some out. That table furnishes V, J and clone size, whereas the DNA furnished D and trimming. The top ten hold over 1.1% of the sample, which has hundreds of thousands of clones, roughly 89% seen once. This TCR came from a woman in her 30s with active or convalescent COVID-19. Sequenced: peripheral blood.

CDR3 bases: TGTGCCAGCAGGAGGGAGGGTCTCACAGATACGCAGTATTTT. Protein product: CASRREGLTDTQYF. The rearrangement joins TRBV9 to TRBJ2-3; 7 bases map to TRBD2. The CDR3 is made up of 14 amino acids. The junction had 5 bases not matched to a gene; V was cut back by 5 bases and J by 2 bases. Germline CDR1 reads SGDLS; CDR2 reads YYNGEE.